This T cell receptor beta chain was captured in a study of T cell clones after liver transplantation. Looking at the study overall: TCRbeta sequencing after a pre-transplant mixed lymphocyte reaction identified graft-donor-reactive clones, later tracked in post-transplant blood. Study-wide results and limits: Small, mixed patient groups and varying post-transplant times limit these conclusions.

The table came from immunoSEQ multiplex PCR; TCRdb's copy has only in-frame clones and leaves some out. The data hold 50,000 or so clones, with roughly 71% observed a single time. The V gene lost 1 base and the J gene lost 2 bases, with 12 bases spanning the gap. Germline V gene data show CDR1 as MDHEN and CDR2 as SYDVKM. The CDR3 is 15 amino acids. Note on this clone: Its antigen is not known.

The sample was CD4+ T cells from blood, taken 52 to 60 months after liver transplant. The TCR comes from a human patient who received a liver transplant. Part of the T cell pool may stem from the graft donor. This chain uses TRBV28 with TRBJ2-7; D is perhaps TRBD1 or TRBD2 (5 bases each). This CDR3 reads CASSLYSGTAYEQYF. DNA for the CDR3: TGTGCCAGCAGTTTATATTCCGGGACGGCCTACGAGCAGTACTTC.